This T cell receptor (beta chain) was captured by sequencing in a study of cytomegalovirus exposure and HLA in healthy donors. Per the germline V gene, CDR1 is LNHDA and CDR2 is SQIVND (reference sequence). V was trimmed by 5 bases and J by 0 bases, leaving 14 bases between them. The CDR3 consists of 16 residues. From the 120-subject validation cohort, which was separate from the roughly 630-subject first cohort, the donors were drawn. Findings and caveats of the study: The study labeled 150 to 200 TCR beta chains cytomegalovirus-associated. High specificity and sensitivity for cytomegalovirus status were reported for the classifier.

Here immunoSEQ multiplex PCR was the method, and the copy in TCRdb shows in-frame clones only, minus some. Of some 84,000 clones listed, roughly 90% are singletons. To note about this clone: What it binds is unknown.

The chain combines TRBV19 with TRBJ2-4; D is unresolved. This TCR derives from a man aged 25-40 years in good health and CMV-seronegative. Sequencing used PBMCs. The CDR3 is CASSPSLLLAKNIQYF. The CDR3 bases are TGTGCCAGTAGTCCGAGCTTGCTTCTAGCCAAAAACATTCAGTACTTC.